One sample yielded the 27 T cell receptor beta chains listed below, sequenced in a study of CD8+ T cells in alopecia areata (dated by TCRdb to between 2017 and 2018). Receptor amplification or capture employed the immunoSEQ multiplex PCR assay. For TCR sequencing, RNA was extracted from every sample and reverse transcribed into cDNA to serve as template. Entries here come from immuneACCESS through TCRdb and include only in-frame sequences with V and J called. Some clones fail to appear in such tables; in the studies checked, an unresolved V gene covers under half of the shortfall, and the cause of the remainder is unknown. For this sample the table gives 210,000 or so clones, of which roughly three fifths were detected only once. The ten largest clones capture around 1.2% of the sample. The treatment or condition label, read with the paper, signifies: oral pan-JAK inhibitor, 5-10 mg twice daily.

This sample comprised CD4+ T cells sorted from blood, obtained at week 44, from a patient treated with tofacitinib. The receptors here all came from a human donor with alopecia areata.

V is TRBV6-5 and J is TRBJ2-2, with a tentative D call TRBD1 (5 bases). The CDR3 contains 14 residues. V gave up 0 bases and J gave up 3 bases, with 5 bases separating them. Germline lookup yields CDR1 MNHEY and CDR2 SVGAGI. CDR3 sequence reads: CASSYSRDTGELFF. The CDR3 nucleotides are TGTGCCAGCAGTTACTCCAGGGACACCGGGGAGCTGTTTTTT.

This chain connects TRBV5-1 to TRBJ1-1; possibly TRBD1 for D (6 bases). Germline V CDR1 and CDR2: SGHRS, YFSETQ. V lost 0 bases and J 7 bases, leaving 16 bases between the germline ends. The CDR3 consists of 15 residues. The CDR3 spells CASSLEVGARIEAFF. In DNA, the CDR3 is TGCGCCAGCAGCTTGGAGGTGGGGGCGAGGATTGAAGCTTTCTTT.

The V gene is TRBV29-1, the J gene TRBJ1-4; a possible D gene is TRBD1 (5 bases). The CDR3 totals 13 residues. The germline V gene encodes CDR1 SQVTM and CDR2 ANQGSEA. Trimming cost V 7 bases and J 3 bases, with 12 bases left between them. The CDR3 here is CSGGDVANEKLFF. Here the CDR3 DNA reads TGCAGCGGGGGGGACGTGGCTAATGAAAAACTGTTTTTT. Full variable domain (missing parts from reference TRBV29-1 and TRBJ1-4): SAVISQKPSRDICQRGTSLTIQCQVDSQVTMMFWYRQQPGQSLTLIATANQGSEATYESGFVIDKFPISRPNLTFSTLTVSNMSPEDSSIYLCSGGDVANEKLFFGSGTQLSVL.

A few counts support this clone. The J gene is TRBJ2-7, the V gene TRBV27; the match to TRBD1 covers 10 bases. This CDR3 contains 13 residues. CDR1 is MNHEY, CDR2 SMNVEV, per germline (reference sequence). Unmatched junction bases numbered 4, after V lost 6 bases and J lost 5 bases. The CDR3 protein is CASRRTGGDEQYF. The DNA for the CDR3 is TGTGCCAGCAGACGGACAGGGGGTGACGAGCAGTACTTC.

This clone was counted only a few times. The gene calls are TRBV4-1 and TRBJ2-7; 8 bases line up with TRBD1. There are 14 residues in the CDR3. The germline CDR1 and CDR2 sequences are MGHRA and YSYEKL. J lost 5 bases, V lost 4 bases, and 7 bases had no gene match. As DNA, the CDR3 is TGCGCCAGCAGCCTGGACAGGGATATTGACGAGCAGTACTTC. Translated, it gives CASSLDRDIDEQYF.

This clone was observed once. The CDR3 protein is CAWSVLAGGLGETQYF. The CDR3 region has the DNA TGTGCCTGGAGTGTACTAGCGGGGGGGTTAGGAGAGACCCAGTACTTC. The chain joins TRBV30 to TRBJ2-5; 13 nucleotides align to TRBD2. CDR1 and CDR2 from the germline V gene are GTSNPN and SVGIG (reference sequence). The CDR3 is 16 residues long. The V and J ends lost 0 bases and 4 bases, in that order; junction bases with no gene match: 5.

The V call is TRBV11-1, the J call TRBJ1-1, with 9 bases lining up with TRBD1. After removal of 5 bases from V and 4 bases from J, the junction contained 5 bases not matched to a gene. Germline lookup yields CDR1 SGHAT and CDR2 FQDESV (reference sequence). The CDR3 extends over 14 amino acids. As DNA, the CDR3 is TGTGCCAGCAGCCCCGGGGACAGGGTCACTGAAGCTTTCTTT. This sequence encodes CASSPGDRVTEAFF.

The V and J genes are TRBV4-3 and TRBJ1-1; 8 bases fit TRBD1. The V gene's germline CDR1 is LGHNA and CDR2 YSLEER. The V segment lost 6 bases and the J segment 1 base; nucleotides outside the gene matches: 4. CDR3 length: 14 residues. The CDR3 protein is CASSQDRANTEAFF. The CDR3 DNA sequence: TGCGCCAGCAGTCAGGACAGGGCGAACACTGAAGCTTTCTTT.

V gene TRBV11-1 combines with J gene TRBJ2-3, with D possibly TRBD1 on 6 matching bases. Germline values: CDR1 SGHAT, CDR2 FQDESV (reference sequence). This CDR3 is built from 14 residues. With 5 bases removed from V and 5 bases from J, the gap between germline ends came to 14 bases. This CDR3 reads CASSITGSQDTQYF. CDR3 in DNA: TGTGCCAGCAGCATTACAGGGTCCCAAGATACGCAGTATTTT.

The chain joins TRBV4-2 to TRBJ2-3; 7 nucleotides match TRBD1. The CDR3 extends over 15 amino acids. Per the germline V gene, CDR1 is LGHNA and CDR2 is YNFKEQ. Trimming removed 0 bases from V and 2 bases from J; junction bases left unmatched: 2. CDR3 sequence reads: CASSQEGTDTDTQYF. The CDR3, as DNA: TGTGCCAGCAGCCAAGAGGGGACAGACACAGATACGCAGTATTTT.

This CDR3 reads CSVIPPNTGELFF. Written as DNA, the CDR3 is TGCAGCGTTATACCCCCTAACACCGGGGAGCTGTTTTTT. The chain has TRBV29-1 and TRBJ2-2; no clear D. The CDR3 spans 13 residues. Between the trimmed V and J ends, which lost 5 bases and 2 bases, there was a span of 9 bases. Germline CDR1 reads SQVTM; CDR2 reads ANQGSEA.

This clone occurred a few times. In DNA form, the CDR3 reads TGTGCCTGGGGCCCAAAAGAGACCCAGTACTTC. Its translation: CAWGPKETQYF. The J gene is TRBJ2-5, the V gene TRBV30; D is ambiguous. The germline V gene has CDR1 GTSNPN and CDR2 SVGIG (reference sequence). The V end lost 5 bases, the J end lost 3 bases, and 7 bases lay between the germline ends. This CDR3 has 11 amino acids.

The genes are TRBV27 and TRBJ1-2; 7 bases match TRBD1. The V and J ends lost 5 bases and 6 bases, in that order; junction bases with no gene match: 6. Germline loops: CDR1 MNHEY, CDR2 SMNVEV (reference sequence). The CDR3 contains 13 residues. The CDR3 nucleotides are TGTGCCAGCAGTCCGACAGGGTGGAATGGCTACACCTTC. This translates into CASSPTGWNGYTF.

The chain links TRBV25-1 to TRBJ2-4; no firm D call. V dropped 5 bases and J dropped 5 bases, with 4 bases sitting between them. Per the germline V gene, CDR1 is MGHDK and CDR2 is SYGVNS. The CDR3 contains 11 residues. As DNA, the CDR3 is TGTGCCAGCAGTAGCCAAAACATTCAGTACTTC. It specifies CASSSQNIQYF. The entire variable domain, with the rest obtained from reference TRBV25-1 and TRBJ2-4, is as follows: EADIYQTPRYLVIGTGKKITLECSQTMGHDKMYWYQQDPGMELHLIHYSYGVNSTEKGDLSSESTVSRIRTEHFPLTLESARPSHTSQYLCASSSQNIQYFGAGTRLSVL.

The J gene is TRBJ2-7, the V gene TRBV6-1; possible D gene TRBD1, 6 bases. The CDR3 is 14 residues long. In germline, CDR1 is MNHNS, CDR2 SASEGT. V was shortened by 5 bases and J by 2 bases, with 13 bases between the two germline ends. CDR3 DNA sequence: TGTGCCAGCAGTCGAGAGAGGGACACCTACGAGCAGTACTTC. Translated, it gives CASSRERDTYEQYF.

The V gene is TRBV6-1, the J gene TRBJ1-1; maybe TRBD1 (6 bases). The CDR3 runs 13 residues. Germline CDR1 and CDR2: MNHNS and SASEGT. V was trimmed by 4 bases and J by 5 bases, leaving 11 bases between them. This chain's CDR3 is CASSAIQGTEAFF. The CDR3 coding sequence is TGTGCCAGCAGTGCGATACAGGGAACTGAAGCTTTCTTT.

V is TRBV6-1 and J is TRBJ1-5, with 9 bases that match TRBD1. Trimming removed 5 bases from V and 6 bases from J; junction bases left unmatched: 8. Germline V lookup: CDR1 MNHNS, CDR2 SASEGT. The CDR3 is made up of 15 amino acids. CDR3 nucleotide sequence: TGTGCCAGCAGTCCGTGGGACAGGGAAGGTCAGCCCCAGCATTTT. Its protein is CASSPWDREGQPQHF.

The chain joins TRBV6-6 to TRBJ2-5; D call uncertain. Germline CDR1 MNHNY, CDR2 SVGAGI (reference sequence). The CDR3 runs 11 residues. V gave up 2 bases and J gave up 5 bases, with 3 bases separating them. The CDR3 reads CASSYLETQYF. The CDR3 nucleotides are TGTGCCAGCAGTTACCTGGAGACCCAGTACTTC.

This clone occurred a few times. This rearrangement joins TRBV29-1 to TRBJ2-2; 8 bases map to TRBD2. CDR1 and CDR2 from the germline V gene are SQVTM and ANQGSEA. The CDR3 loop spans 14 amino acids. Germline trimming cut 8 bases from V and 5 bases from J; bases unmatched to any gene: 10. CDR3 in amino acids: CSTPGLVGTGELFF. The CDR3 nucleotides are TGCAGCACCCCGGGACTAGTGGGTACCGGGGAGCTGTTTTTT.

The chain uses TRBV5-1 and TRBJ1-1; no clear D. CDR3 length: 13 residues. Germline V CDR1 and CDR2: SGHRS, YFSETQ. Trimming took off 4 bases at V and 2 bases at J, with 9 bases between the two ends. DNA for the CDR3: TGCGCCAGCAGCGGTGGGAAAAACACTGAAGCTTTCTTT. The encoded protein is CASSGGKNTEAFF.

The chain employs TRBV28 and TRBJ1-6; D gene ambiguous. Between the trimmed V and J ends, which lost 4 bases and 7 bases, there was a span of 2 bases. Germline V CDR1 and CDR2: MDHEN, SYDVKM. This CDR3 spans 11 amino acids. CDR3 amino acids: CASSSNSPLHF. The CDR3 DNA sequence: TGTGCCAGCAGTTCAAATTCACCCCTCCACTTT. Drawing the rest from reference TRBV28 and TRBJ1-6, the complete variable domain is DVKVTQSSRYLVKRTGEKVFLECVQDMDHENMFWYRQDPGLGLRLIYFSYDVKMKEKGDIPEGYSVSREKKERFSLILESASTNQTSMYLCASSSNSPLHFGNGTRLTVT.

This clone was counted only a few times. The chain couples TRBV23-1 to TRBJ2-4, with D possibly matching TRBD1 (6 bases). TRBV23-1 counts as an open reading frame of uncertain function. Trimming stripped 0 bases from V and 4 bases from J, with 10 bases between. This CDR3 comprises 15 residues. CDR3 amino acids: CASSQSSRGKNIQYF. In DNA, the CDR3 is TGCGCCAGCAGTCAATCATCCAGGGGAAAAAACATTCAGTACTTC.

The rearrangement joins TRBV6-5 to TRBJ1-5, with a tentative D call TRBD1 (5 bases). Trimming stripped 0 bases from V and 6 bases from J, with 9 bases between. The CDR3 contains 14 residues. Germline CDR1 reads MNHEY; CDR2 reads SVGAGI. As DNA, the CDR3 is TGTGCCAGCAGTTACTCGCCGGGGGTTCAGCCCCAGCATTTT. It encodes CASSYSPGVQPQHF.

V gene TRBV4-3 combines with J gene TRBJ2-5, with D possibly being TRBD1 (6 bases). This CDR3 has 14 amino acids. V gave up 1 base and J gave up 0 bases, with 6 bases separating them. In germline, CDR1 is LGHNA, CDR2 YSLEER. The CDR3 loop reads CASSQGQDQETQYF. The CDR3 DNA reads as TGCGCCAGCAGCCAAGGACAGGACCAAGAGACCCAGTACTTC.

In nucleotides, the CDR3 is TGCGCCAGCAGCCAAGATTGTAGTTTTAGGGGGCGGTATGGCTACACCTTC. The encoded protein is CASSQDCSFRGRYGYTF. The V and J genes are TRBV4-1 and TRBJ1-2; 7 positions match TRBD1. There are 17 residues in the CDR3. The V gene end was trimmed by 0 bases and the J gene end by 5 bases; junction bases not matched to a gene: 12. From germline, CDR1 is MGHRA and CDR2 YSYEKL.

The V and J genes are TRBV7-8 and TRBJ2-7; D is unclear. V was clipped by 1 base and J by 7 bases, with 8 bases between them. The CDR3 length is 12 residues. Germline CDR1 and CDR2: SGHVS and FQNEAQ. CDR3 protein: CASSLGPKEQYF. The CDR3 coding sequence is TGTGCCAGCAGCTTAGGACCCAAAGAGCAGTACTTC. Based on the CDR3 plus reference TRBV7-8 and TRBJ2-7, the full variable domain is GAGVSQSPRYKVAKRGQDVALRCDPISGHVSLFWYQQALGQGPEFLTYFQNEAQLDKSGLPSDRFFAERPEGSVSTLKIQRTQQEDSAVYLCASSLGPKEQYFGPGTRLTVT.

This clone came up a few times. The chain joins TRBV27 to TRBJ2-5, with D perhaps TRBD1 (5 bases). Trimming removed 5 bases from V and 0 bases from J, with 13 bases in between. The V gene's germline CDR1 is MNHEY and CDR2 SMNVEV (reference sequence). The CDR3 extends over 15 amino acids. This chain's CDR3 is CASSRSGPHQETQYF. The CDR3 DNA follows: TGTGCCAGCAGTCGATCAGGGCCCCACCAAGAGACCCAGTACTTC.